Given below is one T cell receptor (beta chain) in context. This specimen belongs to a study of blood T cell repertoires in COVID-19. Across the whole study: In each case, the material was cDNA or gDNA derived from T cells, B-cell-depleted T cells, or PBMCs.

Original methodology: Scientists estimated how many nucleated cells there were by amplifying reference gene primers. Repertoires were generated with immunoSEQ multiplex PCR, while TCRdb's copy carries only in-frame clones and drops some. V and J calls and clone size come straight from that table; D and trimming were deduced from the DNA. Among around 230,000 clones listed, roughly 79% were seen once. Grouping used clinical history reported by participants in a survey and questionnaire. Germline V gene sequence: CDR1 SEHNR, CDR2 FQNEAQ (reference sequence). V dropped 0 bases and J dropped 1; count of bases not matched to a gene: 5. CDR3 size: 16 residues.

The origin of this receptor is a man in his forties who had recovered from COVID-19. This chain uses TRBV7-9 with TRBJ1-2; TRBD1 matches at 7 bases. Sequenced material: PBMCs or T cells enriched from blood (not recorded which). The CDR3 bases are TGTGCCAGCAGCTTAGCAGGACAGGACTTTAACTATGGCTACACCTTC. It encodes CASSLAGQDFNYGYTF.